Sequencing of this T cell receptor beta chain was carried out in a study of blood T cell repertoires in COVID-19. The data were produced by immunoSEQ multiplex PCR, yet TCRdb's version contains in-frame clones alone and is incomplete. The sample contains 300,000 to 450,000 clones, about 90% of which appear only once. The length of the CDR3 is 17 residues. Germline assignment: CDR1 SEHNR and CDR2 FQNEAQ (reference sequence). The V and J ends lost 2 bases and 8 bases, in that order; junction bases with no gene match: 13. This clonotype was obtained from a woman in her 30s with COVID-19, enrolled during active disease. The V call is TRBV7-9, the J call TRBJ2-1; TRBD1 aligns across 9 bases. Sequencing input: peripheral blood. The CDR3 reads CASSLPKEGQGRDEQFF. CDR3 in DNA: TGTGCCAGCAGCTTACCCAAGGAGGGACAGGGAAGGGATGAGCAGTTCTTC.